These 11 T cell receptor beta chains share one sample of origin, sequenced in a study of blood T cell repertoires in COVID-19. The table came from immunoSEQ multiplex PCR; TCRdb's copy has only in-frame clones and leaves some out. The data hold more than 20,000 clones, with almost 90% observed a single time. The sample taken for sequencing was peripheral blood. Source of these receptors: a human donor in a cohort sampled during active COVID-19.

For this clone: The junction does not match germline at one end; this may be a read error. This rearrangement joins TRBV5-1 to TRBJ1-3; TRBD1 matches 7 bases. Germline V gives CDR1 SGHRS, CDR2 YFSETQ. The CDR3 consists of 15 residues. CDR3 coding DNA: TGCGCCAGCAGTTTGGCAGGGGGTGCTGGAAACACCATATATTTT. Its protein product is CASSLAGGAGNTIYF.

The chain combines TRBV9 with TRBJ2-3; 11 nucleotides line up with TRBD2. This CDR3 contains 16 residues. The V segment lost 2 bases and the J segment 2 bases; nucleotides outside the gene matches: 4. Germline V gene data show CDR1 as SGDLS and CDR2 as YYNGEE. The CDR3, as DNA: TGTGCCAGCAGCGTGAGTAGCGGGAGGGCCACAGATACGCAGTATTTT. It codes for CASSVSSGRATDTQYF.

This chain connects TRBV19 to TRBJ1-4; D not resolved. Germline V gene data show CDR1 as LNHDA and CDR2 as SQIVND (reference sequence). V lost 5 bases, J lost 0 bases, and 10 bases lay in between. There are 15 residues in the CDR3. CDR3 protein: CASSPEFATNEKLFF. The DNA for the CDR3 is TGTGCCAGTAGTCCCGAGTTTGCAACTAATGAAAAACTGTTTTTT.

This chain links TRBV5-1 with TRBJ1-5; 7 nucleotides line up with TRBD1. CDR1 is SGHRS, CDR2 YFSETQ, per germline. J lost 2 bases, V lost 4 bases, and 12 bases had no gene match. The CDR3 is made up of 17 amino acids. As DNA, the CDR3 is TGCGCCAGCAGCCCTTCCCCTACAGGGGAGGGCAATCAGCCCCAGCATTTT. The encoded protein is CASSPSPTGEGNQPQHF.

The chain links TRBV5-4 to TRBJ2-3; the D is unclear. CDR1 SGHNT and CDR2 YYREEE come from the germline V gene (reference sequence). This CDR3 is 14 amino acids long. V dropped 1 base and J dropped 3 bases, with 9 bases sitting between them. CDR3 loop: CASSLWANTDTQYF. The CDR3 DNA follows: TGTGCCAGCAGCTTGTGGGCGAATACAGATACGCAGTATTTT.

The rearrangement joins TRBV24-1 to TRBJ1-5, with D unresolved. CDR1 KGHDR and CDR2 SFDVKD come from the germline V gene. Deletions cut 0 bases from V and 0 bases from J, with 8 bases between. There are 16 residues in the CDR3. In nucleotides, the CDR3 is TGTGCCACCAGTGATTTGCGCTCGGGTAGCAATCAGCCCCAGCATTTT. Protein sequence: CATSDLRSGSNQPQHF.

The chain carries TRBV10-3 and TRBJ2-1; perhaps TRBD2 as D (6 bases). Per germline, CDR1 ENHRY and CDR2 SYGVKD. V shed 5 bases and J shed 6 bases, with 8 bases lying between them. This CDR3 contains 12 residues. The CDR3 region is CAISTSFNEQFF. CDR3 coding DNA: TGTGCCATCAGTACTAGCTTCAATGAGCAGTTCTTC.

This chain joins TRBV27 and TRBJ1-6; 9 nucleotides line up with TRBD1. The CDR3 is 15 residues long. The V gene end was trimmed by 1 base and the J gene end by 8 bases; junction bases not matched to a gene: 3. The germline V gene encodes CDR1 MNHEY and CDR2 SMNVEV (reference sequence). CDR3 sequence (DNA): TGTGCCAGCAGTTTATACAGGGGGCGGGATTCACCCCTCCACTTT. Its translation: CASSLYRGRDSPLHF.

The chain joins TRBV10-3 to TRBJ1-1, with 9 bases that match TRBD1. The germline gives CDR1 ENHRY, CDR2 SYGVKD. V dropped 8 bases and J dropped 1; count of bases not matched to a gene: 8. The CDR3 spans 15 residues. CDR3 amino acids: CAIQTVQGANTEAFF. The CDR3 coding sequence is TGTGCCATCCAAACTGTACAGGGGGCGAACACTGAAGCTTTCTTT.

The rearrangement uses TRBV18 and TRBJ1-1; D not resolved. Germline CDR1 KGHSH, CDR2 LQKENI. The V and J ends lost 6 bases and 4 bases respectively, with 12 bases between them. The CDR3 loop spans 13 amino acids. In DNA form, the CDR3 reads TGTGCCAGCTCCCCCCAGGTCGCCACTGAAGCTTTCTTT. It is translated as CASSPQVATEAFF.

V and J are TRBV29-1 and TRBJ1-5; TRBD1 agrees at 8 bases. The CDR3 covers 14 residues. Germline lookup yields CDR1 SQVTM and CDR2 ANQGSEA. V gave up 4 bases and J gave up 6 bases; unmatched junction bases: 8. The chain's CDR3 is CSVATGDKGQPQHF. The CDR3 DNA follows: TGCAGCGTTGCGACAGGGGATAAAGGTCAGCCCCAGCATTTT.